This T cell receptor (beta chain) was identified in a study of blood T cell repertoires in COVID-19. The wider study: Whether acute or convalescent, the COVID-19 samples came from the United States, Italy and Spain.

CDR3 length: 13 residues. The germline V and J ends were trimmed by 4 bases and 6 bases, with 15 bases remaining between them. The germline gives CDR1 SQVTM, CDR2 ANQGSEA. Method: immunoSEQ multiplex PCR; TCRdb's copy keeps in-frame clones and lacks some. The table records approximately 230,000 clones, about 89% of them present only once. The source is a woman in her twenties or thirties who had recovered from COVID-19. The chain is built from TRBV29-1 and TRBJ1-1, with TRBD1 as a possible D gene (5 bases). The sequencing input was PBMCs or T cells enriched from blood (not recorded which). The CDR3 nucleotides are TGCAGCGTTGGGCCTCAGGGAAACGCTGAAGCTTTCTTT. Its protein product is CSVGPQGNAEAFF.